This entry concerns a single TCR beta chain. Its antigen is as yet unknown. The data were obtained in a study of shared clonotypes between healthy human individuals. Findings and caveats of the study: Sorted-subset sequencing was shown by rarefaction to be incomplete despite large depth.

Assay used: immunoSEQ multiplex PCR; TCRdb lists only in-frame clones, some missing. The sample carries roughly 410,000 clones, around 96% recorded once. V gave up 1 base and J gave up 4 bases; unmatched junction bases: 5. Germline CDR1 reads LNHDA; CDR2 reads SQIVND (reference sequence). This CDR3 region has 15 residues. Free of recent acute infections or vaccinations, the donors were healthy HIV-negative adults. What was sequenced was memory CD8+ T cells sorted from blood. As to subset: CD45RO+ cells pooled with CCR7-negative TemRA cells. The receptor comes from a man under 40 in good health. The genes are TRBV19 and TRBJ2-7; TRBD1 agrees at 9 bases. The CDR3 protein is CASSIAGTGKYEQYF. The CDR3 region has the DNA TGTGCCAGTAGTATAGCTGGGACAGGGAAATACGAGCAGTACTTC.